The present TCR beta chain was sequenced within a study of T-cell reconstitution after alpha-beta-depleted transplantation in children. A TCRbeta library incorporating unique molecular identifiers was prepared. TCRdb ran MiXCR on the PCR reads and lists one entry per CDR3 protein. The sample holds 70,000 or so distinct CDR3 sequences, approximately 11% seen once. This clonotype was counted between two and nine times. Possible read error: a much larger clone is one base away. V dropped 0 bases and J dropped 6 bases, with 11 bases sitting between them. There are 15 residues in the CDR3. CDR1 is LGHNA, CDR2 YSLEER, per germline.

V usage is TRBV4-3 and J usage is TRBJ2-2, with D possibly TRBD2 on 6 matching bases. This TCR derives from a boy between 10 and 17 years old with acute myeloid leukemia, due to receive a stem cell transplant. This specimen was PBMCs, taken before TCRalphabeta/CD19-depleted stem cell transplant. The CDR3 coding sequence is TGCGCCAGCAGCCAAGATCACCTAGCGCCCGGGGAGCTGTTTTTT. Its protein product is CASSQDHLAPGELFF.